This passage covers 23 T cell receptor beta chains from one sample sequenced in a study of shared clonotypes between healthy human individuals. Only in-frame clones appear in the TCRdb table, and some are missing; sequencing was by immunoSEQ multiplex PCR. The repertoire holds 1 million to 1.2 million clones, with about 80% as singletons. The source material was memory CD4+ T cells from PBMCs. Subset defined: CD45RA-negative fraction. These TCRs come from a man younger than 35 in good health. Some clones in this sample may be carry-over from other donors' samples.

This clone was seen a single time. The rearrangement joins TRBV7-8 to TRBJ2-2; 8 nucleotides agree with TRBD1. Germline V gene lookup returns CDR1 SGHVS and CDR2 FQNEAQ. The CDR3 runs 15 residues. V trimming: 2 bases; J trimming: 3 bases; junction bases outside the gene matches: 2. This CDR3 is CASSLSRGHTGELFF. In DNA, the CDR3 is TGTGCCAGCAGCTTATCCAGGGGGCACACCGGGGAGCTGTTTTTT.

The rearrangement uses TRBV7-8 and TRBJ2-2; 8 nucleotides line up with TRBD1. Germline V gives CDR1 SGHVS, CDR2 FQNEAQ. The V gene end was trimmed by 4 bases and the J gene end by 4 bases; junction bases not matched to a gene: 8. This CDR3 has 16 residues. The CDR3 DNA reads TGTGCCAGCAGCTCAGAGGACAGGGTGGGCACCGGGGAGCTGTTTTTT. Its translation: CASSSEDRVGTGELFF. Full variable domain (outside the CDR3, taken from reference TRBV7-8 and TRBJ2-2): GAGVSQSPRYKVAKRGQDVALRCDPISGHVSLFWYQQALGQGPEFLTYFQNEAQLDKSGLPSDRFFAERPEGSVSTLKIQRTQQEDSAVYLCASSSEDRVGTGELFFGEGSRLTVL.

The DNA of the CDR3 is TGTGCCAGCACCCGGGCGAGGGACTGGGAGACCCAGTACTTC. It codes for CASTRARDWETQYF. The chain combines TRBV5-4 with TRBJ2-5, with D tentatively TRBD2 (6 bases). CDR1 SGHNT and CDR2 YYREEE come from the germline V gene (reference sequence). The CDR3 extends over 14 amino acids. Trimming took off 6 bases at V and 5 bases at J, with 17 bases between the two ends.

The chain joins TRBV11-1 to TRBJ1-5; D is undetermined. Deletions cut 1 base from V and 3 bases from J, with 10 bases between. The V gene's germline CDR1 is SGHAT and CDR2 FQDESV (reference sequence). The CDR3 length is 15 residues. As DNA, the CDR3 is TGTGCCAGCAGCTTAGTAGGTCGGACCAATCAGCCCCAGCATTTT. Translation: CASSLVGRTNQPQHF.

This clone has a single count. The V call is TRBV9, the J call TRBJ2-3; 8 nucleotides line up with TRBD1. Germline V lookup: CDR1 SGDLS, CDR2 YYNGEE. The CDR3 has 15 amino acids. Unmatched junction bases numbered 3, after V lost 2 bases and J lost 1 base. CDR3 in amino acids: CASSVLDRGTDTQYF. CDR3 DNA sequence: TGTGCCAGCAGCGTCCTGGACAGGGGCACAGATACGCAGTATTTT.

On this clone: This same CDR3 is encoded by further DNA sequences in the sample. This chain joins TRBV20-1 and TRBJ2-5; D ambiguous. The CDR3 has 11 amino acids. Trimming left V 1 base short and J 4 bases short, with 4 bases between. The V gene's germline CDR1 is DFQATT and CDR2 SNEGSKA (reference sequence). For the CDR3, the DNA is TGCAGTGCTAGAGTTGGAGAGACCCAGTACTTC. Translating gives CSARVGETQYF.

The chain couples TRBV5-1 to TRBJ1-1; 10 bases fit TRBD1. The J segment lost 6 bases and the V segment lost 4 bases, leaving 9 bases of the junction unmatched. Germline loops: CDR1 SGHRS, CDR2 YFSETQ. The CDR3 runs to 15 residues. The CDR3 sequence is CASSTDRGSRSEAFF. The CDR3, as DNA: TGCGCCAGCAGCACGGACAGGGGGTCCCGCTCTGAAGCTTTCTTT.

Notes on this clone: Other DNA sequences from this sample encode an identical CDR3 as well. The CDR3 DNA is TGCGCCAGCAGATCTAGCGGCCAGGAGACCCAGTACTTC. It codes for CASRSSGQETQYF. The V gene is TRBV5-1, the J gene TRBJ2-5, with TRBD2 matching over 7 bases. The CDR3 is 13 amino acids. Germline V CDR1 and CDR2: SGHRS, YFSETQ. The V gene end was trimmed by 5 bases and the J gene end by 5 bases; junction bases not matched to a gene: 6. The variable domain in full, completed from reference TRBV5-1 and TRBJ2-5, reads KAGVTQTPRYLIKTRGQQVTLSCSPISGHRSVSWYQQTPGQGLQFLFEYFSETQRNKGNFPGRFSGRQFSNSRSEMNVSTLELGDSALYLCASRSSGQETQYFGPGTRLLVL.

The V gene is TRBV28, the J gene TRBJ1-2; tentative D call: TRBD1 (6 bases). The germline V gene has CDR1 MDHEN and CDR2 SYDVKM. This CDR3 is built from 14 residues. Trimming removed 5 bases from V and 3 bases from J, with 13 bases in between. CDR3 in DNA: TGTGCCAGCAGTAGCCAGACAGGCCACTATGGCTACACCTTC. It is translated as CASSSQTGHYGYTF.

This clone was picked up a small number of times. This CDR3 is also generated by other DNA sequences in the sample. The chain carries TRBV18 and TRBJ1-5; 8 bases map to TRBD1. J was trimmed by 3 bases and V by 2 bases; bases with no gene match: 3. CDR3 length: 15 residues. CDR1 and CDR2 (germline): KGHSH, LQKENI. The CDR3 DNA reads TGTGCCAGCTCACCAAAGGGACAGGCCAATCAGCCCCAGCATTTT. Amino acid sequence: CASSPKGQANQPQHF.

This clone was counted a few times. The chain combines TRBV20-1 with TRBJ2-3; D uncertain. The V gene lost 5 bases and the J gene lost 6 bases, with 6 bases spanning the gap. From germline, CDR1 is DFQATT and CDR2 SNEGSKA (reference sequence). The CDR3 has 10 amino acids. Written as DNA, the CDR3 is TGCAGTGCTGTTTCCGATACGCAGTATTTT. Amino acid sequence: CSAVSDTQYF.

The V call is TRBV30, the J call TRBJ2-2; 7 positions agree with TRBD1. The CDR3 has 15 residues. With 3 bases clipped from V and 1 base from J, the junction kept 5 bases outside the gene matches. The germline CDR1 and CDR2 sequences are GTSNPN and SVGIG (reference sequence). CDR3 residues: CAWRPRTGNTGELFF. The CDR3 DNA follows: TGTGCCTGGAGGCCACGGACAGGGAACACCGGGGAGCTGTTTTTT. Full variable domain (rest looked up from reference TRBV30 and TRBJ2-2): SQTIHQWPATLVQPVGSPLSLECTVEGTSNPNLYWYRQAAGRGLQLLFYSVGIGQISSEVPQNLSASRPQDRQFILSSKKLLLSDSGFYLCAWRPRTGNTGELFFGEGSRLTVL.

The chain links TRBV5-4 to TRBJ2-3, with D unclear. The V and J ends lost 7 bases and 0 bases respectively, with 9 bases between them. The CDR3 consists of 13 residues. The germline gives CDR1 SGHNT, CDR2 YYREEE (reference sequence). This CDR3 reads CASGLSSTDTQYF. In DNA form, the CDR3 reads TGTGCCAGCGGGCTCTCTAGCACAGATACGCAGTATTTT.

The chain recombines TRBV7-8 with TRBJ2-7; D call uncertain. Germline V gives CDR1 SGHVS, CDR2 FQNEAQ. This CDR3 spans 11 amino acids. V was cut by 5 bases and J by 2 bases, with 4 bases left in between. CDR3 in DNA: TGTGCCAGCAGCGAAACCTACGAGCAGTACTTC. Amino acids: CASSETYEQYF.

This clone was seen many times. J is TRBJ1-3 and V is TRBV29-1; the D gene is possibly TRBD1 (5 bases). Trimming took off 4 bases at V and 3 bases at J, with 10 bases between the two ends. The CDR3 has 13 residues. Germline V gives CDR1 SQVTM, CDR2 ANQGSEA. Here the CDR3 DNA reads TGCAGCGTTGCAGGGCAGGGTGGAAACACCATATATTTT. Amino acids: CSVAGQGGNTIYF.

The chain couples TRBV19 to TRBJ1-1; the D is unclear. Germline CDR1 reads LNHDA; CDR2 reads SQIVND (reference sequence). The V and J ends lost 3 bases and 1 base respectively, with 15 bases between them. The CDR3 is 16 residues long. CDR3 sequence reads: CASSILHRAANTEAFF. CDR3 in DNA: TGTGCCAGTAGTATCTTACATCGGGCAGCGAACACTGAAGCTTTCTTT.

The V and J genes are TRBV5-1 and TRBJ2-3, with TRBD2 matching over 11 bases. The CDR3 sequence is 17 residues long. Looked up from germline, CDR1 is SGHRS and CDR2 is YFSETQ. V shed 4 bases and J 0 bases; nucleotides not matched to a gene: 7. The CDR3 is CASSTGTSGTSTDTQYF. The CDR3 DNA follows: TGCGCCAGCAGCACTGGGACTAGCGGAACTAGCACAGATACGCAGTATTTT. Looking up the rest from reference TRBV5-1 and TRBJ2-3 gives the full variable domain: KAGVTQTPRYLIKTRGQQVTLSCSPISGHRSVSWYQQTPGQGLQFLFEYFSETQRNKGNFPGRFSGRQFSNSRSEMNVSTLELGDSALYLCASSTGTSGTSTDTQYFGPGTRLTVL.

V usage is TRBV2 and J usage is TRBJ2-7; 8 bases are a match to TRBD2. Germline V lookup: CDR1 SNHLY, CDR2 FYNNEI. The CDR3 consists of 14 residues. V dropped 6 bases and J dropped 5; count of bases not matched to a gene: 9. The CDR3 DNA reads as TGTGCCAGCAGGGCCCCCGGGACTAGTAACGAGCAGTACTTC. It codes for CASRAPGTSNEQYF. Looking up the rest from reference TRBV2 and TRBJ2-7 gives the full variable domain: EPEVTQTPSHQVTQMGQEVILRCVPISNHLYFYWYRQILGQKVEFLVSFYNNEISEKSEIFDDQFSVERPDGSNFTLKIRSTKLEDSAMYFCASRAPGTSNEQYFGPGTRLTVT.

In this sample, this clone turned up many times. The V call is TRBV5-4, the J call TRBJ1-3; D gene unclear. Trimming shortened V by 0 bases and J by 4 bases, and 11 bases separated the two germline ends. CDR1 and CDR2 from the germline V gene are SGHNT and YYREEE (reference sequence). The CDR3 runs 15 residues. DNA for the CDR3: TGTGCCAGCAGCTTGGAGGCCTCCAGCGGAAACACCATATATTTT. Translating it yields CASSLEASSGNTIYF.

This clone was counted at least ten times. This chain links TRBV9 with TRBJ1-1; no clear D gene. The CDR3 totals 15 residues. Per germline, CDR1 SGDLS and CDR2 YYNGEE. The V gene lost 4 bases and the J gene lost 0 bases, with 13 bases spanning the gap. DNA of the CDR3: TGTGCCAGCAGCTCCCCGGGAGGGCTGAACACTGAAGCTTTCTTT. Translation gives CASSSPGGLNTEAFF.

About this clone itself: Within the sample, other DNA sequences also encode this same CDR3. V is TRBV29-1 and J is TRBJ2-3; TRBD2 agrees at 11 bases. The J segment lost 4 bases and the V segment lost 0 bases, leaving 0 bases of the junction unmatched. Per germline, CDR1 SQVTM and CDR2 ANQGSEA. CDR3 size: 14 residues. Here the CDR3 reads CSVEELAGADTQYF. As DNA, the CDR3 is TGCAGCGTTGAAGAACTAGCGGGAGCAGATACGCAGTATTTT.

This rearrangement joins TRBV9 to TRBJ1-1; 7 bases are a match to TRBD1. With V trimmed by 3 bases and J by 1 base, 3 bases remained unmatched. Germline CDR1 and CDR2: SGDLS and YYNGEE. The CDR3 is 14 residues long. For the CDR3, the DNA is TGTGCCAGCAGCGGAGGGGGCTCGAACACTGAAGCTTTCTTT. It codes for CASSGGGSNTEAFF.

The chain employs TRBV2 and TRBJ1-4; no firm D call. The CDR3 runs 11 residues. Trimming took off 4 bases at V and 8 bases at J, with 5 bases between the two ends. Germline lookup yields CDR1 SNHLY and CDR2 FYNNEI. For the CDR3, the DNA is TGTGCCAGCAGTGTCCGGGAAAAACTGTTTTTT. It encodes CASSVREKLFF.